The 22 T cell receptor beta chains in this list originate from one sample, sequenced in a study of blood T cell repertoires in COVID-19. This table comes from immunoSEQ multiplex PCR, and its TCRdb copy is limited to in-frame clones, with some not included. The profile covers under 450,000 clones, with approximately 80% appearing a single time and roughly 1.1% taken by the ten largest. The sequenced material came from peripheral blood. These TCRs come from a human donor with acute or convalescent COVID-19. The donor label of this sample is uncertain.

Turning to this clone: At one of its ends the junction is not consistent with the germline gene, which may arise from a read error. The chain recombines TRBV6-5 with TRBJ1-2; the D is unclear. The length of the CDR3 is 15 residues. Germline V gives CDR1 MNHEY, CDR2 SVGAGI. The chain's CDR3 is CASNTVTGIPYGYTF. The CDR3 DNA sequence: TGTGCGAGCAACACAGTAACCGGGATCCCCTATGGCTACACCTTC.

This clone came up a few times. The V and J genes are TRBV5-6 and TRBJ1-2; the D gene is possibly TRBD1 (6 bases). CDR1 is SGHDT, CDR2 YYEEEE, per germline. V shed 0 bases and J shed 14 bases, with 14 bases lying between them. The CDR3 has 12 amino acids. DNA for the CDR3: TGTGCCAGCAGCTTGGGGACAGCGGCCTATACCTTC. This gives the protein CASSLGTAAYTF.

This chain joins TRBV18 and TRBJ1-1; weak D call: TRBD1 (6 bases). Per germline, CDR1 KGHSH and CDR2 LQKENI. V dropped 2 bases and J dropped 5 bases, with 15 bases sitting between them. This CDR3 is built from 15 residues. CDR3 nucleotide sequence: TGTGCCAGCTCACCAGGCGGGGGCTTACGGACTGAAGCTTTCTTT. Its translation is CASSPGGGLRTEAFF. Full variable domain (outside the CDR3, taken from reference TRBV18 and TRBJ1-1): NAGVMQNPRHLVRRRGQEARLRCSPMKGHSHVYWYRQLPEEGLKFMVYLQKENIIDESGMPKERFSAEFPKEGPSILRIQQVVRGDSAAYFCASSPGGGLRTEAFFGQGTRLTVV.

Points on this clone: This could be a read error, since a much larger clone is one nucleotide away. The CDR3 sequence: CASSLGQGIYNEQFF. The CDR3 nucleotides read TGTGCCAGCAGCTTGGGACAGGGGATATACAATGAGCAGTTCTTC. The rearrangement joins TRBV7-8 to TRBJ2-1; 10 bases line up with TRBD1. Per the germline V gene, CDR1 is SGHVS and CDR2 is FQNEAQ. V trimming: 3 bases; J trimming: 4 bases; junction bases outside the gene matches: 3. There are 15 residues in the CDR3. Drawing the rest from reference TRBV7-8 and TRBJ2-1, the complete variable domain is GAGVSQSPRYKVAKRGQDVALRCDPISGHVSLFWYQQALGQGPEFLTYFQNEAQLDKSGLPSDRFFAERPEGSVSTLKIQRTQQEDSAVYLCASSLGQGIYNEQFFGPGTRLTVL.

This clone was seen more than once but under ten times. The chain uses TRBV29-1 and TRBJ1-2; D is unresolved. Germline lookup yields CDR1 SQVTM and CDR2 ANQGSEA. The CDR3 runs to 12 residues. Trimming took 4 bases from V and 2 from J, leaving 8 bases between them. The CDR3 is CSVGGQNYGYTF. CDR3 nucleotides: TGCAGCGTTGGAGGGCAAAACTATGGCTACACCTTC.

The V gene is TRBV29-1, the J gene TRBJ2-1; TRBD1 might be the D (5 bases). CDR3 length: 14 residues. V gave up 6 bases and J gave up 0 bases, with 12 bases separating them. Germline V gene sequence: CDR1 SQVTM, CDR2 ANQGSEA. This CDR3 is CSVGQGFSYNEQFF. The CDR3 region has the DNA TGCAGCGTGGGTCAGGGATTCTCCTACAATGAGCAGTTCTTC.

This chain connects TRBV27 to TRBJ1-2; 8 bases line up with TRBD1. Germline CDR1 and CDR2: MNHEY and SMNVEV (reference sequence). After removal of 5 bases from V and 7 bases from J, the junction contained 18 bases not matched to a gene. There are 17 residues in the CDR3. The CDR3 coding sequence is TGTGCCAGCAGTGGAAGATGGACAGGGAGGGGGTCTACTGGCTACACCTTC. It is translated as CASSGRWTGRGSTGYTF.

The rearrangement uses TRBV10-3 and TRBJ1-5; a possible D gene is TRBD1 (5 bases). The CDR3 is 16 residues long. CDR1 is ENHRY and CDR2 is SYGVKD in the germline V gene. V lost 0 bases and J lost 4, with 13 bases in between. CDR3 sequence reads: CAISESGQGGNQPQHF. DNA for the CDR3: TGTGCCATCAGTGAGTCGGGGCAGGGCGGAAATCAGCCCCAGCATTTT.

The chain joins TRBV6-5 to TRBJ1-2; no clear D. The CDR3 is made up of 15 amino acids. The germline gives CDR1 MNHEY, CDR2 SVGAGI. Trimming shortened V by 0 bases and J by 0 bases, and 8 bases separated the two germline ends. The CDR3 reads CASSYSEFSNYGYTF. For the CDR3, the DNA is TGTGCCAGCAGTTACTCAGAGTTCTCTAACTATGGCTACACCTTC.

This rearrangement joins TRBV2 to TRBJ1-1; D may be TRBD1 (6 bases). V was clipped by 6 bases and J by 11 bases, with 10 bases between them. Germline V gene data show CDR1 as SNHLY and CDR2 as FYNNEI. The CDR3 totals 10 residues. In DNA form, the CDR3 reads TGTGCCAGCAGAACAGGGTGGGCTTTCTTT. Translating gives CASRTGWAFF. Filled out from reference TRBV2 and TRBJ1-1, the complete variable domain reads EPEVTQTPSHQVTQMGQEVILRCVPISNHLYFYWYRQILGQKVEFLVSFYNNEISEKSEIFDDQFSVERPDGSNFTLKIRSTKLEDSAMYFCASRTGWAFFGQGTRLTVV.

V and J are TRBV6-5 and TRBJ1-2, with a possible D match to TRBD1 (5 bases). The CDR3 runs 15 residues. The germline V and J ends were trimmed by 0 bases and 7 bases, with 15 bases remaining between them. Germline V lookup: CDR1 MNHEY, CDR2 SVGAGI. CDR3 sequence: CASSYSRSGQGGYTF. The CDR3 region has the DNA TGTGCCAGCAGTTACTCGAGGTCAGGGCAGGGTGGCTACACCTTC.

The chain links TRBV6-5 to TRBJ1-3; no reliable D call. The CDR3 loop spans 13 amino acids. CDR1 is MNHEY, CDR2 SVGAGI, per germline. V was trimmed by 8 bases and J by 0 bases, leaving 8 bases between them. DNA of the CDR3: TGTGCCAGCTGCACGGTCTCTGGAAACACCATATATTTT. It yields the protein CASCTVSGNTIYF.

The V and J genes are TRBV11-2 and TRBJ1-1; D might be TRBD1 (5 bases). Germline CDR1 is SGHAT and CDR2 is FQNNGV. The CDR3 contains 16 residues. V was cut by 4 bases and J by 1 base, with 16 bases left in between. The CDR3 nucleotides read TGTGCCAGCAGCTCCCCGTCGTGGGGCGAGAACACTGAAGCTTTCTTT. Translated: CASSSPSWGENTEAFF. The entire variable domain, with the rest obtained from reference TRBV11-2 and TRBJ1-1, is as follows: EAGVAQSPRYKIIEKRQSVAFWCNPISGHATLYWYQQILGQGPKLLIQFQNNGVVDDSQLPKDRFSAERLKGVDSTLKIQPAKLEDSAVYLCASSSPSWGENTEAFFGQGTRLTVV.

The chain uses TRBV4-2 and TRBJ2-7; 9 positions match TRBD2. V gave up 5 bases and J gave up 1 base; unmatched junction bases: 12. Germline CDR1 LGHNA, CDR2 YNFKEQ. The CDR3 is made up of 17 amino acids. The CDR3 is CASSLNQPSGISYEQYF. As DNA, the CDR3 is TGTGCCAGCAGCTTAAATCAGCCTAGCGGGATTTCCTACGAGCAGTACTTC.

The genes are TRBV29-1 and TRBJ1-2; tentative D call: TRBD1 (5 bases). Germline CDR1 and CDR2: SQVTM and ANQGSEA. There are 14 residues in the CDR3. V was pared by 2 bases and J by 6 bases, with 16 bases between. In DNA, the CDR3 is TGCAGCGTTGAATCGTACAGGCGGGGGGATGGCTACACCTTC. Amino acids: CSVESYRRGDGYTF.

The rearrangement joins TRBV28 to TRBJ1-2, with TRBD1 matching 11 bases. The germline gives CDR1 MDHEN, CDR2 SYDVKM. J gave up 7 bases and V 7 bases, and 20 bases lay outside the gene matches. CDR3 length: 18 amino acids. The CDR3 loop is CASTRLRDRGKLPSGYTF. CDR3 DNA: TGTGCCAGCACTCGACTCCGGGACAGGGGGAAACTTCCCAGTGGCTACACCTTC.

The chain has TRBV2 and TRBJ1-5, with 7 nucleotides matching TRBD1. Germline V lookup: CDR1 SNHLY, CDR2 FYNNEI. V was clipped by 3 bases and J by 4 bases; unmatched bases: 6. This CDR3 has 15 residues. CDR3 nucleotides: TGTGCCAGCAGTGATTGGGGGACAGAAAATCAGCCCCAGCATTTT. It yields the protein CASSDWGTENQPQHF.

This chain uses TRBV2 with TRBJ2-2; D possibly corresponds to TRBD2 (6 bases). Trimming pared 6 bases from V and 6 bases from J, leaving 8 bases between. This CDR3 has 12 residues. Per germline, CDR1 SNHLY and CDR2 FYNNEI. The CDR3 DNA reads TGTGCCAGCAGGGGGGGAGCCGGGGAGCTGTTTTTT. Translating it yields CASRGGAGELFF.

The chain couples TRBV7-9 to TRBJ2-5, with D unclear. The CDR3 loop spans 15 amino acids. Deletions cut 2 bases from V and 1 base from J, with 11 bases between. From germline, CDR1 is SEHNR and CDR2 FQNEAQ (reference sequence). CDR3 sequence: CASSLLALGQETQYF. In nucleotides, the CDR3 is TGTGCCAGCAGCTTATTAGCACTCGGCCAAGAGACCCAGTACTTC.

V and J are TRBV20-1 and TRBJ2-1; TRBD2 is a possible D gene (5 bases). This CDR3 region has 11 residues. The V gene's germline CDR1 is DFQATT and CDR2 SNEGSKA (reference sequence). Trimming stripped 6 bases from V and 6 bases from J, with 9 bases between. DNA for the CDR3: TGCAGTGCGACACGGGGCAATGAGCAGTTCTTC. Its protein is CSATRGNEQFF.

The gene calls are TRBV9 and TRBJ1-2; TRBD1 matches at 9 bases. The CDR3 loop spans 17 amino acids. Looked up from germline, CDR1 is SGDLS and CDR2 is YYNGEE. V shed 4 bases and J 0 bases; nucleotides not matched to a gene: 10. CDR3 bases: TGTGCCAGCAGCCCCCCGGGACAGGGAAGGGCTAACTATGGCTACACCTTC. The encoded protein is CASSPPGQGRANYGYTF.

This sequence joins TRBV5-1 and TRBJ2-1; the D gene is possibly TRBD2 (7 bases). Germline V gives CDR1 SGHRS, CDR2 YFSETQ. The CDR3 spans 17 residues. Trimming left V 0 bases short and J 6 bases short, with 19 bases between. The CDR3 loop is CASSLGPGGRVGNEQFF. The CDR3 DNA reads as TGCGCCAGCAGCTTGGGCCCGGGGGGCAGGGTGGGCAATGAGCAGTTCTTC. Variable domain in full (rest from reference TRBV5-1 and TRBJ2-1): KAGVTQTPRYLIKTRGQQVTLSCSPISGHRSVSWYQQTPGQGLQFLFEYFSETQRNKGNFPGRFSGRQFSNSRSEMNVSTLELGDSALYLCASSLGPGGRVGNEQFFGPGTRLTVL.